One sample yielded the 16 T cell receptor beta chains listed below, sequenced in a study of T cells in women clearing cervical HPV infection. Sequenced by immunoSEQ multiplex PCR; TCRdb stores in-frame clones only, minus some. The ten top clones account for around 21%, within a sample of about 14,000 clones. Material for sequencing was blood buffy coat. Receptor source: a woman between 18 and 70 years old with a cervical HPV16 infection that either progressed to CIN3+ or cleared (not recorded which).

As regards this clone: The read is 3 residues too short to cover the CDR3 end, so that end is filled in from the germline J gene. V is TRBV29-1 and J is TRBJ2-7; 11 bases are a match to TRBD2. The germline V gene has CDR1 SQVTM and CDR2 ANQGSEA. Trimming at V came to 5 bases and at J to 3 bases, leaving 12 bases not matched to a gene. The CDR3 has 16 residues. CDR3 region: CSVRPSLAGGIYEQYF. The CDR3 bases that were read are TGCAGCGTTCGCCCCTCTCTAGCGGGGGGTATCTACGAG.

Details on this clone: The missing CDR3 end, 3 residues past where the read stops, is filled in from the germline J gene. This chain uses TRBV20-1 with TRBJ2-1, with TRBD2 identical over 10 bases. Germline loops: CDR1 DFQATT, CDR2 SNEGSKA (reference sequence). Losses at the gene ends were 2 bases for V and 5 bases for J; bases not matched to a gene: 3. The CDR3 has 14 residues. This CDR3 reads CSARTSGDNNEQFF. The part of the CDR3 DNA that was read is TGCAGTGCTAGAACTAGCGGGGACAACAATGAG.

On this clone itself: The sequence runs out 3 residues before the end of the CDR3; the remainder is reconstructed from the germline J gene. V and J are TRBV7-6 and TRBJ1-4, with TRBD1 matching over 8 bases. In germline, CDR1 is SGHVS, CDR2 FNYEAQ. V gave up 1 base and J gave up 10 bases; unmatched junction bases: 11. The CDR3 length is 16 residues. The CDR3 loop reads CASSLGSGQGGGKLFF. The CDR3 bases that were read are TGTGCCAGCAGCTTAGGGTCAGGACAGGGCGGTGGAAAA.

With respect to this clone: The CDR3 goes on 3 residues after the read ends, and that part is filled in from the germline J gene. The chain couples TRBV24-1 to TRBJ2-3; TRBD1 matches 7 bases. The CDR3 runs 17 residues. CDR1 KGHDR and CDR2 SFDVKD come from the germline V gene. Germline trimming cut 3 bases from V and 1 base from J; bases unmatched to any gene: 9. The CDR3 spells CATSDASPGQGTDTQYF. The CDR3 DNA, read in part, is TGTGCCACCAGTGATGCCTCCCCTGGACAGGGCACAGATACG.

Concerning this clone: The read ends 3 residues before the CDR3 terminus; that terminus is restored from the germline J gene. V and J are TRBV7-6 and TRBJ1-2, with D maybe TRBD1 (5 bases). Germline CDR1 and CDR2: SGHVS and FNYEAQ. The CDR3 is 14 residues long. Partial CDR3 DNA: TGTGCCAGCAGCCCTTCCCCAGGGTTCAATGAC. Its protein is CASSPSPGFND. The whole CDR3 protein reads CASSPSPGFNDYTF. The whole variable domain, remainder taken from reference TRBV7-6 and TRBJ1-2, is GAGVSQSPRYKVTKRGQDVALRCDPISGHVSLYWYRQALGQGPEFLTYFNYEAQQDKSGLPNDRFSAERPEGSISTLTIQRTEQRDSAMYRCASSPSPGFNDYTFGSGTRLTVV.

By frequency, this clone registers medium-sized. CDR3 region: CASSLASEQFF. CDR3 DNA, as far as it was read: TGTGCCAGCAGCTTAGCTAGTGAG. The chain has TRBV7-2 and TRBJ2-1; D uncertain. The read halts 3 residues ahead of the CDR3 end, with the missing end drawn from the germline J gene. CDR3 length: 11 residues. Trimming removed 0 bases from V and 9 bases from J, with 3 bases in between. Germline CDR1 reads SGHTA; CDR2 reads FQGNSA.

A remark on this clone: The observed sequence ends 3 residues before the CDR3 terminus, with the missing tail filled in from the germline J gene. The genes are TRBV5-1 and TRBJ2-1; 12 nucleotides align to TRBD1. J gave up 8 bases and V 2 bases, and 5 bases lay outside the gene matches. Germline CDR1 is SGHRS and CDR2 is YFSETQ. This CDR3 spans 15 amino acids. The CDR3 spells CASSFPGQGADEQFF. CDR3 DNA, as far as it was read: TGCGCCAGCAGCTTTCCGGGACAGGGGGCCGATGAG.

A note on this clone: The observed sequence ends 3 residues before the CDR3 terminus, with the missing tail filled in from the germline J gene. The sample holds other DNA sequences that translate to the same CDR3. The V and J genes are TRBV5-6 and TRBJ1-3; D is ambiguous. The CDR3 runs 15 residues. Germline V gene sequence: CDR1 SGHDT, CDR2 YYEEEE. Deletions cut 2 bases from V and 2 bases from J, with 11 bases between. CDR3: CASSFSGKTGNTIYF. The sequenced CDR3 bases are TGTGCCAGCAGCTTCAGTGGCAAGACTGGAAACACC.

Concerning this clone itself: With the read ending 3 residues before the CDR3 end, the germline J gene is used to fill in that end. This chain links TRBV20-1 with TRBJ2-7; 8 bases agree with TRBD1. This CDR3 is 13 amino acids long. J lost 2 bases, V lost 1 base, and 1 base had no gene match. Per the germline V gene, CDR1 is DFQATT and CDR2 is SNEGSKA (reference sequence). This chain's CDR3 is CSARGDRTYEQYF. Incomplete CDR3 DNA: TGCAGTGCTAGAGGGGACAGGACCTACGAG.

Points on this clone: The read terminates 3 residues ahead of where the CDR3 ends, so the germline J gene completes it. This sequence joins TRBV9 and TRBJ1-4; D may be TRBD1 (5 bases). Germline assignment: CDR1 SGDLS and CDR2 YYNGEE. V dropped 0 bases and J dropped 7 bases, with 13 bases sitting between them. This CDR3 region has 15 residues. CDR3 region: CASSVDEGHVEKLFF. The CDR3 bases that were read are TGTGCCAGCAGCGTAGATGAGGGGCATGTTGAAAAA.

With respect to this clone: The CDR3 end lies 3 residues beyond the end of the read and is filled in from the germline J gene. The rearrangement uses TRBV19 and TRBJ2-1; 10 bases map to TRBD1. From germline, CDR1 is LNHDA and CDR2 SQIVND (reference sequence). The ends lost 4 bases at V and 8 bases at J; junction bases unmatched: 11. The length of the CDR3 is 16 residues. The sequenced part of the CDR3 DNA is TGTGCCAGTAGTAGCCCCCGGGACAGGGGTTTCGATGAG. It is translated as CASSSPRDRGFDE. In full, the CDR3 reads CASSSPRDRGFDEQFF.

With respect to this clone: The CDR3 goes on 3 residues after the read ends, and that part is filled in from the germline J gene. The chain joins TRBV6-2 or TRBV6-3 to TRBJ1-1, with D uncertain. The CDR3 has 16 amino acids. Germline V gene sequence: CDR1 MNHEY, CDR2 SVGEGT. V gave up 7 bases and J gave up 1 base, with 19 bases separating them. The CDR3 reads CASKVRLRGTNTEAFF. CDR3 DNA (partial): TGTGCCAGCAAGGTACGTCTGCGGGGTACGAACACTGAA.

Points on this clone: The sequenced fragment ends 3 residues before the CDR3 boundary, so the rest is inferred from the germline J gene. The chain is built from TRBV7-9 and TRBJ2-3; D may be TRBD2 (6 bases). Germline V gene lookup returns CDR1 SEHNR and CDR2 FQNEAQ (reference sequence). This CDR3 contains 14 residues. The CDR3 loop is CASSGGVTQETQYF. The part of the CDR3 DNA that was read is TGTGCCAGCAGTGGCGGGGTAACCCAAGAGACG.

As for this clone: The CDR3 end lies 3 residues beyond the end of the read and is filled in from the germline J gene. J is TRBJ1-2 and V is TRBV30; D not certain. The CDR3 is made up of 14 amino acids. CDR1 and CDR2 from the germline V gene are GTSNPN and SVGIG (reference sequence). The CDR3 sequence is CAWSVRGFYNDYTF. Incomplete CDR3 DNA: TGTGCCTGGAGTGTAAGAGGGTTTTACAATGAC.

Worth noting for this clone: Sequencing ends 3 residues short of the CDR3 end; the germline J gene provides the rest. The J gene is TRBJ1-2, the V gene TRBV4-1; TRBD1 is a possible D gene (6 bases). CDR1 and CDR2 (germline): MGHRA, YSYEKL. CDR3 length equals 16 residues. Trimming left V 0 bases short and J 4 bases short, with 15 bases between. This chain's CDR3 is CASSQEPRGGGYGYTF. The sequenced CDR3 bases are TGCGCCAGCAGCCAAGAGCCCAGGGGAGGGGGCTATGGC.

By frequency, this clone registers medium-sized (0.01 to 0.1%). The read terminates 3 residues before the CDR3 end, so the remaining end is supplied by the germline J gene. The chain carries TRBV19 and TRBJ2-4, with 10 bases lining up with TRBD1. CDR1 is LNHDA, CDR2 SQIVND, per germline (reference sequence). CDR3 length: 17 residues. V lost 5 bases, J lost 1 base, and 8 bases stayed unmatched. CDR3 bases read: TGTGCCAGTAGTCCACGCCTGGGACAGGGGGCCAAAAACATT. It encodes CASSPRLGQGAKNI. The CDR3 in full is CASSPRLGQGAKNIQYF.